Below are 8 T cell receptor beta chains sequenced from a single sample in a study of cytomegalovirus exposure and HLA in healthy donors. The method was immunoSEQ multiplex PCR; TCRdb's version includes in-frame clones alone and lacks a portion of them. The profile shows over 200,000 clones, roughly 91% of them singletons. The sample consisted of PBMCs. These receptors all come from a woman in her 30s in good health and CMV-seronegative.

This chain uses TRBV7-6 with TRBJ2-7, with D tentatively TRBD1 (6 bases). Deletions cut 1 base from V and 3 bases from J, with 13 bases between. Per the germline V gene, CDR1 is SGHVS and CDR2 is FNYEAQ. This CDR3 has 15 amino acids. This CDR3 is CASSLEGDRGYEQYF. For the CDR3, the DNA is TGTGCCAGCAGCTTAGAGGGGGATCGAGGCTACGAGCAGTACTTC.

The chain joins TRBV7-9 to TRBJ2-7, with 10 bases aligning to TRBD1. This CDR3 comprises 17 residues. The V and J ends lost 0 bases and 3 bases, in that order; junction bases with no gene match: 8. The germline V gene encodes CDR1 SEHNR and CDR2 FQNEAQ (reference sequence). CDR3 DNA sequence: TGTGCCAGCAGCTTAGCCCCCCACCGGGACAGGGGCTACGAGCAGTACTTC. Amino acids: CASSLAPHRDRGYEQYF.

This clone was found once. The chain combines TRBV7-9 with TRBJ1-5; D is ambiguous. CDR3 length: 14 residues. Per the germline V gene, CDR1 is SEHNR and CDR2 is FQNEAQ (reference sequence). The V and J ends lost 0 bases and 0 bases respectively, with 3 bases between them. This CDR3 reads CASSLASSNQPQHF. The CDR3 bases are TGTGCCAGCAGCTTAGCGAGTAGCAATCAGCCCCAGCATTTT.

The rearrangement joins TRBV5-1 to TRBJ1-5, with 9 bases fitting TRBD1. The germline CDR1 and CDR2 sequences are SGHRS and YFSETQ. CDR3 length: 15 amino acids. The V gene end was trimmed by 0 bases and the J gene end by 5 bases; junction bases not matched to a gene: 3. The CDR3 protein is CASSLGQGDDQPQHF. The CDR3 DNA is TGCGCCAGCAGCTTGGGACAGGGGGACGATCAGCCCCAGCATTTT.

The V and J genes are TRBV7-6 and TRBJ2-7; 7 bases map to TRBD1. V shed 5 bases and J 3 bases; nucleotides not matched to a gene: 4. Germline V gene sequence: CDR1 SGHVS, CDR2 FNYEAQ. This CDR3 comprises 13 residues. This CDR3 reads CASSLGQVYEQYF. CDR3 nucleotide sequence: TGTGCCAGCAGCCTAGGACAGGTCTACGAGCAGTACTTC.

V is TRBV5-6 and J is TRBJ2-1; no clear D gene. V was trimmed by 2 bases and J by 0 bases, leaving 6 bases between them. The germline CDR1 and CDR2 sequences are SGHDT and YYEEEE. This CDR3 has 14 amino acids. The CDR3 here is CASSFSLSYNEQFF. DNA for the CDR3: TGTGCCAGCAGCTTTAGTCTCTCCTACAATGAGCAGTTCTTC.

This chain joins TRBV5-6 and TRBJ2-1; 7 bases are a match to TRBD1. The length of the CDR3 is 14 residues. The germline CDR1 and CDR2 sequences are SGHDT and YYEEEE. V lost 2 bases, J lost 11 bases, and 10 bases stayed unmatched. CDR3 DNA sequence: TGTGCCAGCAGCTTCGACAGGGAAGTAGCTAAGCAGTTCTTC. Amino acids: CASSFDREVAKQFF. The variable domain in full, with the rest retrieved from reference TRBV5-6 and TRBJ2-1, is DAGVTQSPTHLIKTRGQQVTLRCSPKSGHDTVSWYQQALGQGPQFIFQYYEEEERQRGNFPDRFSGHQFPNYSSELNVNALLLGDSALYLCASSFDREVAKQFFGPGTRLTVL.

The J gene is TRBJ2-7, the V gene TRBV5-1; D remains ambiguous. This CDR3 region has 12 residues. Germline assignment: CDR1 SGHRS and CDR2 YFSETQ. V lost 5 bases and J 3 bases, leaving 9 bases between the germline ends. CDR3 nucleotide sequence: TGCGCCAGCAGTCCCCCGGGCTACGAGCAGTACTTC. Translating it yields CASSPPGYEQYF.